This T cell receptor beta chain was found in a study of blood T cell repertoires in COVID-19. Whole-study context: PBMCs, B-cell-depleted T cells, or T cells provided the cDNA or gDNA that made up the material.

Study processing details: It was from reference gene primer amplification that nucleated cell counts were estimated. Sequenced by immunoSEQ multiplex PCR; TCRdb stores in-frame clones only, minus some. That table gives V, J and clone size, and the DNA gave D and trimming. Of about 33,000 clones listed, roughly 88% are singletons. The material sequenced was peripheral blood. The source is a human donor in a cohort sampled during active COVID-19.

The CDR3 sequence is CASSSGMGGAGEQYF. CDR3 bases: TGTGCCAGCAGTTCCGGGATGGGGGGAGCTGGAGAGCAGTACTTC. The chain carries TRBV27 and TRBJ2-7; D may be TRBD2 (6 bases). The V end was cut by 4 bases, the J end by 7 bases, with 20 bases between. The length of the CDR3 is 15 residues. In germline, CDR1 is MNHEY, CDR2 SMNVEV (reference sequence).